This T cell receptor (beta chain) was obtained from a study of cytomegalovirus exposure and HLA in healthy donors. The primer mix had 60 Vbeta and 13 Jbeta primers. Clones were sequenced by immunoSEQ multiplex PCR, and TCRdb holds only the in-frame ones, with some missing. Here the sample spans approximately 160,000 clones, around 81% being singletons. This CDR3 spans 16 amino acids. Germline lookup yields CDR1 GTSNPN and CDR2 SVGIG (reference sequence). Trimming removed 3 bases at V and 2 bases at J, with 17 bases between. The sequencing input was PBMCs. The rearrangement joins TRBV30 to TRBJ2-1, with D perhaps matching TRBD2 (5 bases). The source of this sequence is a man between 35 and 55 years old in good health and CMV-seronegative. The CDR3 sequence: CAWSPRGGGPYNEQFF. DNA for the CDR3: TGTGCCTGGAGCCCCCGTGGAGGCGGGCCCTACAATGAGCAGTTCTTC. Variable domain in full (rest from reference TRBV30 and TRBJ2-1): SQTIHQWPATLVQPVGSPLSLECTVEGTSNPNLYWYRQAAGRGLQLLFYSVGIGQISSEVPQNLSASRPQDRQFILSSKKLLLSDSGFYLCAWSPRGGGPYNEQFFGPGTRLTVL.